Shown below are 14 T cell receptor beta chains from a single sample sequenced in a study of blood T cell repertoires in COVID-19. This table comes from immunoSEQ multiplex PCR, and its TCRdb copy is limited to in-frame clones, with some not included. Here the sample spans 150,000 or so clones, around 84% being singletons. Sequenced: peripheral blood. These receptors were taken from a man older than 75 with acute or convalescent COVID-19.

This chain links TRBV7-2 with TRBJ1-6; 9 bases match TRBD1. The V gene's germline CDR1 is SGHTA and CDR2 FQGNSA. The CDR3 contains 15 residues. Losses at the gene ends were 5 bases for V and 9 bases for J; bases not matched to a gene: 8. For the CDR3, the DNA is TGTGCCAGCAGCCGGCGACAGGGGGGGGGTTCACCCCTCCACTTT. This sequence encodes CASSRRQGGGSPLHF.

A remark on this clone: Other DNA sequences from this sample encode an identical CDR3 as well. As DNA, the CDR3 is TGCAGCGTTGGACAGGGGGAGACCCAGTACTTC. Translated: CSVGQGETQYF. V and J are TRBV29-1 and TRBJ2-5, with 8 bases aligning to TRBD1. V lost 4 bases, J lost 5 bases, and 0 bases stayed unmatched. Germline assignment: CDR1 SQVTM and CDR2 ANQGSEA. This CDR3 is built from 11 residues.

The gene calls are TRBV18 and TRBJ1-3, with a possible D match to TRBD1 (6 bases). The germline V and J ends were trimmed by 0 bases and 4 bases, with 13 bases remaining between them. Germline V gives CDR1 KGHSH, CDR2 LQKENI. CDR3 length: 16 amino acids. CDR3 sequence reads: CASSPPGRDIGNTIYF. CDR3 DNA: TGTGCCAGCTCACCACCGGGCAGGGACATCGGAAACACCATATATTTT.

The chain has TRBV3-1 (or the pseudogene TRBV3-2) and TRBJ2-4; TRBD1 aligns across 9 bases. Trimming cost V 8 bases and J 7 bases; bases outside gene matches: 6. The CDR3 runs 13 residues. CDR1 LGHDT and CDR2 YNNKEL come from the germline V gene (reference sequence). In nucleotides, the CDR3 is TGTGCCAGCGGCACAGGGGGCGGGAACATTCAGTACTTC. Encoded protein: CASGTGGGNIQYF.

The V call is TRBV10-1, the J call TRBJ1-2; 10 bases are shared with TRBD1. V shed 6 bases and J 3 bases; nucleotides not matched to a gene: 7. CDR1 and CDR2 (germline): WNHNN, SYGVQD (reference sequence). The CDR3 runs 15 residues. CDR3 region: CASSSGTGDHYGYTF. DNA for the CDR3: TGCGCCAGCAGCTCCGGGACAGGGGATCACTATGGCTACACCTTC.

This clone was detected a few times. The chain links TRBV6-5 to TRBJ1-6; no clear D gene. The CDR3 is 15 amino acids. Trimming pared 6 bases from V and 5 bases from J, leaving 14 bases between. In germline, CDR1 is MNHEY, CDR2 SVGAGI. As DNA, the CDR3 is TGTGCCAGCAGAAGAACAAGGACTGATAATTCACCCCTCCACTTT. It is translated as CASRRTRTDNSPLHF.

The chain combines TRBV7-6 with TRBJ2-7; 7 nucleotides agree with TRBD1. Looked up from germline, CDR1 is SGHVS and CDR2 is FNYEAQ. The CDR3 consists of 15 residues. V lost 1 base to trimming and J lost 6 bases; unmatched junction nucleotides: 9. CDR3 nucleotides: TGTGCCAGCAGCTTAGAGACCGGGACAGTTAGCGAGCAGTACTTC. It translates to CASSLETGTVSEQYF.

This chain connects TRBV5-1 to TRBJ2-5; D gene ambiguous. Germline V gene lookup returns CDR1 SGHRS and CDR2 YFSETQ. Trimming took off 3 bases at V and 1 base at J, with 13 bases between the two ends. There are 15 residues in the CDR3. CDR3 protein: CASSSYRSPQETQYF. The CDR3 DNA follows: TGCGCCAGCAGCTCCTACCGTAGTCCCCAAGAGACCCAGTACTTC.

The DNA for the CDR3 is TGTGCCAGCAGCTTGGGGATAGCGGGGATCCAAGAGACCCAGTACTTC. This translates into CASSLGIAGIQETQYF. This sequence joins TRBV7-3 and TRBJ2-5; 8 bases fit TRBD2. The V gene's germline CDR1 is SGHTA and CDR2 FQGTGA. The CDR3 runs to 16 residues. The V segment lost 3 bases and the J segment 1 base; nucleotides outside the gene matches: 7.

The chain recombines TRBV9 with TRBJ2-5; TRBD2 aligns across 11 bases. Trimming at V came to 4 bases and at J to 5 bases, leaving 13 bases not matched to a gene. CDR3 length: 17 amino acids. The germline CDR1 and CDR2 sequences are SGDLS and YYNGEE. The CDR3 sequence is CASSPGASGGPGETQYF. CDR3 coding DNA: TGTGCCAGCAGCCCCGGGGCTAGCGGGGGGCCCGGGGAGACCCAGTACTTC.

V and J are TRBV7-2 and TRBJ1-1, with 11 bases that match TRBD1. Germline V lookup: CDR1 SGHTA, CDR2 FQGNSA. This CDR3 spans 15 amino acids. Trimming took 1 base from V and 7 from J; bases not matched to a gene: 5. This CDR3 reads CASSLGTGGWSEAFF. The CDR3 nucleotides are TGTGCCAGCAGCTTAGGGACAGGGGGCTGGAGTGAAGCTTTCTTT.

This clone was detected a few times. The chain joins TRBV5-4 to TRBJ1-6, with TRBD1 matching 7 bases. With 4 bases clipped from V and 4 bases from J, the junction kept 8 bases outside the gene matches. The germline V gene encodes CDR1 SGHNT and CDR2 YYREEE (reference sequence). This CDR3 contains 16 residues. The CDR3: CASSQDLDRYNSPLHF. As DNA, the CDR3 is TGTGCCAGCAGCCAGGATCTGGACAGGTATAATTCACCCCTCCACTTT. The variable domain in full, with the rest retrieved from reference TRBV5-4 and TRBJ1-6, is ETGVTQSPTHLIKTRGQQVTLRCSSQSGHNTVSWYQQALGQGPQFIFQYYREEENGRGNFPPRFSGLQFPNYSSELNVNALELDDSALYLCASSQDLDRYNSPLHFGNGTRLTVT.

The rearrangement joins TRBV2 to TRBJ2-7, with 11 bases matching TRBD1. The CDR3 contains 13 residues. The germline CDR1 and CDR2 sequences are SNHLY and FYNNEI. CDR3 protein: CASSADRGRAWSV. The CDR3 DNA is TGTGCCAGCAGTGCGGACAGGGGGCGAGCGTGGTCCGTC.

The chain employs TRBV5-4 and TRBJ1-4; D not certain. V was clipped by 4 bases and J by 0 bases, with 10 bases between them. The CDR3 has 15 residues. Germline values: CDR1 SGHNT, CDR2 YYREEE (reference sequence). CDR3 sequence: CASSPAGTTNEKLFF. DNA of the CDR3: TGTGCCAGCAGCCCGGCGGGGACAACTAATGAAAAACTGTTTTTT.